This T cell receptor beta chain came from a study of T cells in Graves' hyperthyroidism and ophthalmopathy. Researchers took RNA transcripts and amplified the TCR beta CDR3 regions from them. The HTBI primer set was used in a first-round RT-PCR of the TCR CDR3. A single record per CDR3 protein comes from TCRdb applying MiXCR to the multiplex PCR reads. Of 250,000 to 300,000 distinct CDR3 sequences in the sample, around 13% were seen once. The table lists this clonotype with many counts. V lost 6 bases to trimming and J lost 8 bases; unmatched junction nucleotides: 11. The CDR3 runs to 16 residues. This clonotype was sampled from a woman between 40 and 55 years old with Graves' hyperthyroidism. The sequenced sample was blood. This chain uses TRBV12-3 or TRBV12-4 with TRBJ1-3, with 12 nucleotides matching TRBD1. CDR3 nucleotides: TGTGCCAGCAGGTCCGGGGGACAGGGGGCGGGATACACCATATATTTT. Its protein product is CASRSGGQGAGYTIYF.